The next 28 T cell receptor beta chains were all read from a single sample in a study of OX40 agonist ivuxolimab in advanced cancers. Sequencing used immunoSEQ multiplex PCR; TCRdb keeps in-frame clones, though not all of them. Of roughly 79,000 clones in the sample, 91% were seen once. The specimen was CD4+ or CD8+ T cells sorted from blood, collected in a trial of the OX40 agonist ivuxolimab. The receptor source for this set is an adult with an advanced solid tumor such as melanoma, head and neck, liver or kidney cancer.

This rearrangement joins TRBV6-1 to TRBJ2-3; no definite D call. Trimming removed 9 bases at V and 3 bases at J, with 7 bases between. The V gene's germline CDR1 is MNHNS and CDR2 SASEGT. The CDR3 contains 11 residues. The CDR3 loop reads CASQRTDTQYF. CDR3 DNA: TGTGCCAGTCAACGGACAGATACGCAGTATTTT.

The V gene is TRBV7-2, the J gene TRBJ2-1; no firm D call. Between the trimmed V and J ends, which lost 6 bases and 5 bases, there was a span of 14 bases. Germline V gene lookup returns CDR1 SGHTA and CDR2 FQGNSA. CDR3 size: 14 residues. The CDR3 nucleotides are TGTGCCAGCAGTCCCCTCGGCATTCACAATGAGCAGTTCTTC. Protein sequence: CASSPLGIHNEQFF.

The rearrangement joins TRBV19 to TRBJ1-2, with D tentatively TRBD1 (5 bases). Germline V gives CDR1 LNHDA, CDR2 SQIVND (reference sequence). Trimming removed 4 bases at V and 7 bases at J, with 16 bases between. The CDR3 length is 14 residues. The CDR3 coding sequence is TGTGCCAGTAGTACTGGGGGTACAGGAGTTGGCTACACCTTC. This translates into CASSTGGTGVGYTF.

The V gene is TRBV5-5, the J gene TRBJ2-7, with TRBD2 as a possible D gene (5 bases). Trimming cost V 2 bases and J 5 bases, with 8 bases left between them. This CDR3 spans 12 amino acids. Germline CDR1 reads SGHKS; CDR2 reads YYEKEE (reference sequence). The CDR3 loop reads CASSFTSNEQYF. The CDR3 coding sequence is TGTGCCAGCAGCTTTACTAGTAACGAGCAGTACTTC. Looking up the rest from reference TRBV5-5 and TRBJ2-7 gives the full variable domain: DAGVTQSPTHLIKTRGQQVTLRCSPISGHKSVSWYQQVLGQGPQFIFQYYEKEERGRGNFPDRFSARQFPNYSSELNVNALLLGDSALYLCASSFTSNEQYFGPGTRLTVT.

The chain has TRBV28 and TRBJ1-6; D unresolved. Germline V gives CDR1 MDHEN, CDR2 SYDVKM. The CDR3 consists of 13 residues. V was shortened by 7 bases and J by 2 bases, with 6 bases between the two germline ends. CDR3 residues: CASTRAYNSPLHF. The CDR3 DNA sequence: TGTGCCAGCACCCGGGCCTATAATTCACCCCTCCACTTT.

V is TRBV5-4 and J is TRBJ2-7; 14 nucleotides line up with TRBD2. This CDR3 contains 15 residues. CDR1 and CDR2 (germline): SGHNT, YYREEE (reference sequence). V shed 3 bases and J 2 bases; nucleotides not matched to a gene: 1. The CDR3 DNA follows: TGTGCCAGCAGCTCGGGACTAGCGGGAGCCTACGAGCAGTACTTC. It specifies CASSSGLAGAYEQYF.

This clone has a single count. The J gene is TRBJ1-5, the V gene TRBV19; 7 nucleotides match TRBD1. In germline, CDR1 is LNHDA, CDR2 SQIVND (reference sequence). The CDR3 totals 18 residues. The trim removed 4 bases at V and 1 base at J, leaving 13 bases unmatched. CDR3 residues: CASSNLRDSFVSNQPQHF. The CDR3 DNA is TGTGCCAGTAGTAATCTCCGGGACAGCTTCGTCAGCAATCAGCCCCAGCATTTT.

The chain employs TRBV18 and TRBJ2-6; 11 bases align to TRBD1. The CDR3 runs to 18 residues. Germline lookup yields CDR1 KGHSH and CDR2 LQKENI. Trimming took 2 bases from V and 1 from J; bases not matched to a gene: 4. CDR3: CASSPRTGGESGANVLTF. The CDR3 region has the DNA TGTGCCAGCTCACCAAGGACAGGGGGCGAATCTGGGGCCAACGTCCTGACTTTC.

The rearrangement uses TRBV5-5 and TRBJ2-7; TRBD1 or TRBD2 may be the D gene (5 bases each). The V end lost 4 bases, the J end lost 7 bases, and 12 bases lay between the germline ends. The CDR3 has 12 residues. The germline V gene encodes CDR1 SGHKS and CDR2 YYEKEE (reference sequence). The DNA of the CDR3 is TGTGCCAGCAGCCGGGACCTCGAAGAGCAGTACTTC. It is translated as CASSRDLEEQYF. Looking up the rest from reference TRBV5-5 and TRBJ2-7 gives the full variable domain: DAGVTQSPTHLIKTRGQQVTLRCSPISGHKSVSWYQQVLGQGPQFIFQYYEKEERGRGNFPDRFSARQFPNYSSELNVNALLLGDSALYLCASSRDLEEQYFGPGTRLTVT.

The V gene is TRBV7-2, the J gene TRBJ2-1; no clear D. Trimming shortened V by 2 bases and J by 2 bases, and 10 bases separated the two germline ends. This CDR3 has 15 amino acids. Germline V lookup: CDR1 SGHTA, CDR2 FQGNSA. CDR3 amino acids: CASSLSFAAYNEQFF. In nucleotides, the CDR3 is TGTGCCAGCAGCTTATCCTTTGCTGCCTACAATGAGCAGTTCTTC.

The gene calls are TRBV5-1 and TRBJ1-1; 10 bases match TRBD1. J gave up 1 base and V 4 bases, and 10 bases lay outside the gene matches. The CDR3 contains 17 residues. Per the germline V gene, CDR1 is SGHRS and CDR2 is YFSETQ. CDR3 bases: TGCGCCAGCAGCAGACAGGGGGCTCGGGGTCCGAACACTGAAGCTTTCTTT. It codes for CASSRQGARGPNTEAFF.

The chain is built from TRBV5-1 and TRBJ2-2; unclear D gene. V lost 0 bases to trimming and J lost 7 bases, with 7 bases between them. The CDR3 runs 13 residues. Germline values: CDR1 SGHRS, CDR2 YFSETQ. DNA for the CDR3: TGCGCCAGCAGCTTGGAGGAAATCGGGGAGCTGTTTTTT. It is translated as CASSLEEIGELFF.

As DNA, the CDR3 is TGCGCCAGTACTTCACCCATAGCGGGAGAACAAGATACGCAGTATTTT. Its protein product is CASTSPIAGEQDTQYF. The chain uses TRBV10-2 and TRBJ2-3, with TRBD2 matching 9 bases. In germline, CDR1 is WSHSY, CDR2 SAAADI. The CDR3 consists of 16 residues. With 9 bases clipped from V and 5 bases from J, the junction kept 15 bases outside the gene matches.

The V and J genes are TRBV5-1 and TRBJ1-6; perhaps TRBD1 as D (6 bases). V was clipped by 1 base and J by 7 bases, with 15 bases between them. The CDR3 spans 16 residues. CDR1 and CDR2 (germline): SGHRS, YFSETQ. Here the CDR3 DNA reads TGCGCCAGCAGCTTGAACCCGGGACACCCAAATTCACCCCTCCACTTT. It encodes CASSLNPGHPNSPLHF.

The chain carries TRBV11-2 and TRBJ2-2; TRBD2 aligns across 10 bases. The germline V gene has CDR1 SGHAT and CDR2 FQNNGV. This CDR3 comprises 15 residues. The V gene end was trimmed by 5 bases and the J gene end by 1 base; junction bases not matched to a gene: 1. CDR3 sequence: CASSRLAGNTGELFF. CDR3 nucleotides: TGTGCCAGCAGCCGACTAGCGGGGAACACCGGGGAGCTGTTTTTT. The full variable domain, completed using reference TRBV11-2 and TRBJ2-2, is EAGVAQSPRYKIIEKRQSVAFWCNPISGHATLYWYQQILGQGPKLLIQFQNNGVVDDSQLPKDRFSAERLKGVDSTLKIQPAKLEDSAVYLCASSRLAGNTGELFFGEGSRLTVL.

This clone was seen a single time. CDR3 loop: CASSWGQGAGYTF. CDR3 in DNA: TGTGCCAGCAGCTGGGGACAGGGGGCTGGCTACACCTTC. V gene TRBV11-2 combines with J gene TRBJ1-2; 12 nucleotides agree with TRBD1. This CDR3 spans 13 amino acids. V lost 4 bases, J lost 7 bases, and 1 base stayed unmatched. Germline V gene data show CDR1 as SGHAT and CDR2 as FQNNGV.

The chain combines TRBV28 with TRBJ1-4, with D possibly being TRBD1 (5 bases). V lost 6 bases and J 4 bases, leaving 15 bases between the germline ends. The germline V gene encodes CDR1 MDHEN and CDR2 SYDVKM. CDR3 length: 15 amino acids. This CDR3 is CASSPPGGLNEKLFF. DNA of the CDR3: TGTGCCAGCAGCCCCCCGGGGGGTCTTAATGAAAAACTGTTTTTT.

The chain is built from TRBV5-1 and TRBJ2-5; TRBD2 might be the D (5 bases). The CDR3 runs 15 residues. Germline V lookup: CDR1 SGHRS, CDR2 YFSETQ. The germline V and J ends were trimmed by 1 base and 4 bases, with 14 bases remaining between them. In DNA form, the CDR3 reads TGCGCCAGCAGCTTGTCTAGCCCGACAAGAGAGACCCAGTACTTC. This codes for CASSLSSPTRETQYF.

The chain combines TRBV27 with TRBJ1-2; 7 bases are shared with TRBD1. Trimming cost V 3 bases and J 6 bases; bases outside gene matches: 1. Germline-derived CDR1 and CDR2 are MNHEY and SMNVEV (reference sequence). The CDR3 is made up of 12 amino acids. The DNA for the CDR3 is TGTGCCAGCAGTTTTCAGGGGGATGGCTACACCTTC. Translated, it gives CASSFQGDGYTF.

This chain connects TRBV27 to TRBJ2-7; 8 nucleotides agree with TRBD2. Germline V gives CDR1 MNHEY, CDR2 SMNVEV (reference sequence). The CDR3 has 13 amino acids. V trimming: 6 bases; J trimming: 2 bases; junction bases outside the gene matches: 3. CDR3 sequence reads: CASRSAGAYEQYF. The CDR3 DNA sequence: TGTGCCAGCAGATCAGCGGGGGCCTACGAGCAGTACTTC.

The chain recombines TRBV5-1 with TRBJ1-4; a possible D gene is TRBD1 (5 bases). V was trimmed by 4 bases and J by 2 bases, leaving 18 bases between them. Germline CDR1 is SGHRS and CDR2 is YFSETQ. The CDR3 has 17 residues. CDR3 nucleotide sequence: TGCGCCAGCAGCCAAACGGCTGGGGGAGGGACTAATGAAAAACTGTTTTTT. It codes for CASSQTAGGGTNEKLFF.

CDR3 loop: CASSVAPQGTAYGYTF. Here the CDR3 DNA reads TGTGCCAGCAGCGTAGCACCCCAGGGGACAGCTTATGGCTACACCTTC. The V and J genes are TRBV9 and TRBJ1-2; TRBD1 agrees at 7 bases. The germline gives CDR1 SGDLS, CDR2 YYNGEE. CDR3 length: 16 amino acids. V shed 0 bases, J shed 5 bases, and the junction held 10 bases outside the gene matches.

The chain combines TRBV7-8 with TRBJ2-1; D possibly corresponds to TRBD1 (11 bases). This CDR3 has 19 residues. V was trimmed by 0 bases and J by 7 bases, leaving 25 bases between them. Germline CDR1 SGHVS, CDR2 FQNEAQ. DNA of the CDR3: TGTGCCAGCAGCTTAGCGAGAACTAGCGGGACAGGGGGGTGGAATGAGCAGTTCTTC. Protein: CASSLARTSGTGGWNEQFF.

The rearrangement links TRBV5-1 to TRBJ2-2; D is ambiguous. The V end was cut by 4 bases, the J end by 7 bases, with 14 bases between. CDR1 and CDR2 from the germline V gene are SGHRS and YFSETQ. The CDR3 runs to 14 residues. In nucleotides, the CDR3 is TGCGCCAGCAGCCCCAACATGGCTGTCGGGGAGCTGTTTTTT. Amino acids: CASSPNMAVGELFF.

The V and J genes are TRBV27 and TRBJ2-5, with unresolved D. CDR1 is MNHEY and CDR2 is SMNVEV in the germline V gene (reference sequence). V lost 4 bases and J lost 1, with 1 base in between. The CDR3 totals 11 residues. CDR3 nucleotides: TGTGCCAGCAGTTCCCAAGAGACCCAGTACTTC. Its translation is CASSSQETQYF.

The J gene is TRBJ2-7, the V gene TRBV30; possible D gene TRBD1, 6 bases. The CDR3 length is 12 residues. Trimming took off 7 bases at V and 3 bases at J, with 13 bases between the two ends. Per the germline V gene, CDR1 is GTSNPN and CDR2 is SVGIG (reference sequence). The CDR3 coding sequence is TGTGCCTACACAGGGACCGGCTACGAGCAGTACTTC. Translating gives CAYTGTGYEQYF.

The chain links TRBV21-1 to TRBJ1-4; the table names TRBD1, a call not compared with the DNA. TRBV21-1 is a pseudogene. The length of the CDR3 is 17 residues. In nucleotides, the CDR3 is TGTGCCAGCAGCAAACGGGACAGCCACTCTCTTAATGAAAAACTGTTTTTT. It specifies CASSKRDSHSLNEKLFF.

This chain joins TRBV2 and TRBJ2-1, with 7 bases lining up with TRBD2. Trimming took 7 bases from V and 6 from J; bases not matched to a gene: 6. Germline CDR1 SNHLY, CDR2 FYNNEI. The CDR3 is 13 amino acids. DNA of the CDR3: TGTGCCAGCACCGCGGGAGTCAGCAATGAGCAGTTCTTC. Its protein product is CASTAGVSNEQFF.